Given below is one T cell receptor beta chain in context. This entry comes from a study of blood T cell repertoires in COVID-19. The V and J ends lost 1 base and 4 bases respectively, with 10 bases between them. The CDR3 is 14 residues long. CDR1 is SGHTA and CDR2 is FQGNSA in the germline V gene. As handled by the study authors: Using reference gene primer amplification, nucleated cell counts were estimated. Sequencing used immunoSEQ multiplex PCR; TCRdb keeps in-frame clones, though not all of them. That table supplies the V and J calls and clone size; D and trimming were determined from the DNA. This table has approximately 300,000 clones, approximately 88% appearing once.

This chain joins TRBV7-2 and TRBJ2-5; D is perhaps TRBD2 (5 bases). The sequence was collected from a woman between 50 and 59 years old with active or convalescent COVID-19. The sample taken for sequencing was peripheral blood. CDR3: CASSLGAAGETQYF. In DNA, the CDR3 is TGTGCCAGCAGCTTAGGGGCCGCGGGAGAGACCCAGTACTTC.